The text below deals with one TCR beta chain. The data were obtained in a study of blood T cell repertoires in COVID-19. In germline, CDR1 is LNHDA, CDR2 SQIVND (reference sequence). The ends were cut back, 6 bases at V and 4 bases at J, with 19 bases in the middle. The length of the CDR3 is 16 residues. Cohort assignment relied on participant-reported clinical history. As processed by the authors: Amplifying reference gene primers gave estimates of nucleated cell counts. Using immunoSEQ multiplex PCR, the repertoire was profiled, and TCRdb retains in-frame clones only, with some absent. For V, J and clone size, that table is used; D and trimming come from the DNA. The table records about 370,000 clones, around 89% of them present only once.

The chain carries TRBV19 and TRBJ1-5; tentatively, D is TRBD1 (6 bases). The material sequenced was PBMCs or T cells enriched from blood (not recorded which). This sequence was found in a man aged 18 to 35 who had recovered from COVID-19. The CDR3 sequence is CASRSSGTHGNQPQHF. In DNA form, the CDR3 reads TGTGCCAGTAGAAGTTCCGGGACACATGGGAATCAGCCCCAGCATTTT.